This record looks at one T cell receptor (beta chain) sequence and its context. What it recognizes is unknown. This sample was taken from a study of T-cell reconstitution after alpha-beta-depleted transplantation in children. It was with unique molecular identifiers that the TCRbeta library was prepared. TCRdb reprocessed the PCR reads via MiXCR and lists one record per CDR3 protein. Among roughly 120,000 distinct CDR3 sequences listed, roughly 23% were seen once. Whole-study results and caveats: As was reported, about two months after transplant, alpha-beta T cells came from several hundred expanded graft clones.

Trimming removed 3 bases at V and 1 base at J, with 17 bases between. The CDR3 sequence is 17 residues long. Germline V gene lookup returns CDR1 SGHRS and CDR2 YFSETQ. This material consisted of PBMCs, mostly from graft donor cells, taken 180 days after TCRalphabeta/CD19-depleted stem cell transplant. This TCR was sampled from a male patient aged 2 to 9 who had a stem cell transplant for chronic granulomatous disease, so the T cells may come from the graft donor. The V gene is TRBV5-1, the J gene TRBJ2-1, with unresolved D. This CDR3 is CASSSSTVVGSYNEQFF. Written as DNA, the CDR3 is TGCGCCAGCAGCTCATCAACGGTAGTCGGTTCCTACAATGAGCAGTTCTTC.